A single sample is the source of the 16 T cell receptor beta chains below, sequenced in a study of blood T cell repertoires in COVID-19. The method was immunoSEQ multiplex PCR; TCRdb's version includes in-frame clones alone and lacks a portion of them. The sample yields fewer than 90,000 clones, approximately 90% seen once. Sequenced material: peripheral blood. The origin of the receptors is a woman of 80 years or more with active COVID-19.

This clone was observed at least ten times. The chain couples TRBV27 to TRBJ2-1; the D gene is possibly TRBD2 (6 bases). This CDR3 is 20 amino acids long. CDR1 MNHEY and CDR2 SMNVEV come from the germline V gene (reference sequence). Trimming left V 5 bases short and J 6 bases short, with 32 bases between. The CDR3 sequence: CASSLNPLKLRREDFNEQFF. CDR3 nucleotide sequence: TGTGCCAGCAGTCTTAACCCCCTGAAGCTAAGGCGGGAAGATTTCAATGAGCAGTTCTTC.

This chain joins TRBV18 and TRBJ2-3; 7 bases fit TRBD1. This CDR3 region has 16 residues. CDR1 is KGHSH, CDR2 LQKENI, per germline. Trimming took 0 bases from V and 3 from J; bases not matched to a gene: 6. The CDR3 DNA follows: TGTGCCAGCTCACCACCAGGGGGCTCGATTACAGATACGCAGTATTTT. Translation: CASSPPGGSITDTQYF. Full variable domain (rest looked up from reference TRBV18 and TRBJ2-3): NAGVMQNPRHLVRRRGQEARLRCSPMKGHSHVYWYRQLPEEGLKFMVYLQKENIIDESGMPKERFSAEFPKEGPSILRIQQVVRGDSAAYFCASSPPGGSITDTQYFGPGTRLTVL.

The genes are TRBV19 and TRBJ1-1; 10 bases line up with TRBD1. The CDR3 extends over 16 amino acids. Trimming at V came to 6 bases and at J to 5 bases, leaving 12 bases not matched to a gene. Germline-derived CDR1 and CDR2 are LNHDA and SQIVND (reference sequence). Here the CDR3 DNA reads TGTGCCAGTAGGGACAGGGGGTGGCGGGTTTATACTGAAGCTTTCTTT. It specifies CASRDRGWRVYTEAFF.

This chain uses TRBV21-1 with TRBJ1-3; TRBD1 was called by the table and not checked on the DNA. TRBV21-1 is reported as a pseudogene. CDR3 length: 15 residues. Here the CDR3 reads CASGTDRVDGNTIYF. For the CDR3, the DNA is TGTGCCAGCGGTACCGACAGGGTTGACGGAAACACCATATATTTT.

This chain uses TRBV5-5 with TRBJ2-5; 9 nucleotides match TRBD1. V lost 0 bases, J lost 7 bases, and 10 bases stayed unmatched. Germline-derived CDR1 and CDR2 are SGHKS and YYEKEE (reference sequence). There are 16 residues in the CDR3. CDR3 region: CASSLEGTGSRGTQYF. CDR3 DNA: TGTGCCAGCAGCTTGGAAGGGACAGGGTCCCGGGGGACCCAGTACTTC.

The chain combines TRBV7-8 with TRBJ2-7; the match to TRBD2 covers 12 bases. The V segment lost 5 bases and the J segment 6 bases; nucleotides outside the gene matches: 8. The CDR3 is 15 residues long. Germline V gene sequence: CDR1 SGHVS, CDR2 FQNEAQ. As DNA, the CDR3 is TGTGCCAGCAGCCCCCTGGCTAGCGGGAGGGGCGAGCAGTACTTC. Protein product: CASSPLASGRGEQYF.

The chain is built from TRBV27 and TRBJ2-3, with TRBD1 matching 8 bases. The CDR3 extends over 17 amino acids. The germline gives CDR1 MNHEY, CDR2 SMNVEV (reference sequence). With 0 bases clipped from V and 8 bases from J, the junction kept 13 bases outside the gene matches. The CDR3 region is CASSLSRAGTQGATQYF. The CDR3 coding sequence is TGTGCCAGCAGTTTATCGAGGGCCGGGACTCAGGGGGCTACGCAGTATTTT.

The J gene is TRBJ2-2, the V gene TRBV6-5; TRBD2 matches 8 bases. From germline, CDR1 is MNHEY and CDR2 SVGAGI. The CDR3 runs to 13 residues. Losses at the gene ends were 10 bases for V and 7 bases for J; bases not matched to a gene: 8. CDR3 loop: CATRWTSIGELFF. The CDR3 nucleotides are TGTGCCACCCGGTGGACTAGCATCGGGGAGCTGTTTTTT.

In DNA form, the CDR3 reads TGTGCCAGCTCACCTCAACGGAGTTACGAGCAGTACTTC. Translation: CASSPQRSYEQYF. The chain uses TRBV18 and TRBJ2-7; D gene uncertain. The germline CDR1 and CDR2 sequences are KGHSH and LQKENI. The V end lost 3 bases, the J end lost 4 bases, and 10 bases lay between the germline ends. This CDR3 has 13 residues.

The chain has TRBV19 and TRBJ2-5, with 11 bases aligning to TRBD2. In germline, CDR1 is LNHDA, CDR2 SQIVND (reference sequence). Trimming took 3 bases from V and 5 from J; bases not matched to a gene: 8. CDR3 length: 16 residues. The DNA for the CDR3 is TGTGCCAGTAGTATGGGGACTAGCGGAGGGAGGGAGACCCAGTACTTC. Its translation: CASSMGTSGGRETQYF.

The V gene is TRBV5-4, the J gene TRBJ2-3, with 8 bases aligning to TRBD1. Germline loops: CDR1 SGHNT, CDR2 YYREEE (reference sequence). The CDR3 extends over 14 amino acids. The V segment lost 2 bases and the J segment 5 bases; nucleotides outside the gene matches: 4. The chain's CDR3 is CASSFQGAVDTQYF. In DNA form, the CDR3 reads TGTGCCAGCAGCTTCCAGGGGGCGGTAGATACGCAGTATTTT.

V is TRBV9 and J is TRBJ2-3, with TRBD2 matching over 7 bases. V lost 0 bases, J lost 2 bases, and 3 bases stayed unmatched. Germline V gene lookup returns CDR1 SGDLS and CDR2 YYNGEE. The CDR3 extends over 15 amino acids. The CDR3 is CASSVGAGDTDTQYF. The CDR3 DNA sequence: TGTGCCAGCAGCGTAGGGGCGGGGGACACAGATACGCAGTATTTT.

In DNA form, the CDR3 reads TGTGCCAGCAGCAAAGCCGTCAGAAGGGGGTTCTATGGCTACACCTTC. Its protein is CASSKAVRRGFYGYTF. The chain uses TRBV21-1 and TRBJ1-2; the D call in the table, TRBD1, was not verified against the DNA. TRBV21-1 is designated a pseudogene. This CDR3 spans 16 amino acids.

The chain has TRBV19 and TRBJ1-4; D not certain. Germline-derived CDR1 and CDR2 are LNHDA and SQIVND (reference sequence). The CDR3 contains 15 residues. V shed 6 bases and J shed 7 bases, with 18 bases lying between them. CDR3 loop: CASRDNGPPAEKLFF. For the CDR3, the DNA is TGTGCCAGTAGAGATAACGGTCCACCCGCTGAAAAACTGTTTTTT.

The chain combines TRBV7-2 with TRBJ2-2, with TRBD1 identical over 8 bases. V lost 5 bases and J lost 4; bases outside the gene matches: 12. Germline V lookup: CDR1 SGHTA, CDR2 FQGNSA. This CDR3 contains 17 residues. This CDR3 is CASSHPTGAGITGELFF. The CDR3, as DNA: TGTGCCAGCAGCCATCCGACAGGGGCGGGAATCACCGGGGAGCTGTTTTTT.

The chain is built from TRBV7-8 and TRBJ2-7, with 7 bases lining up with TRBD2. Trimming cost V 4 bases and J 2 bases; bases outside gene matches: 17. CDR3 size: 18 residues. The germline gives CDR1 SGHVS, CDR2 FQNEAQ. The CDR3 sequence is CASSSTIRTGGGAYEQYF. In nucleotides, the CDR3 is TGTGCCAGCAGCTCAACCATTAGGACGGGAGGAGGGGCCTACGAGCAGTACTTC.